This is a list of T cell receptor beta chains from one sample in a study of blood T cell repertoires in COVID-19. Sequencing used immunoSEQ multiplex PCR; TCRdb keeps in-frame clones, though not all of them. The sample shows some 42,000 clones, roughly nine tenths of them seen only once. Material: peripheral blood. The receptors shown here come from a man aged 50 to 59 with active COVID-19. CDR3s include the opening cysteine and the closing phenylalanine or tryptophan. D genes are given only for firm matches. A row's size may be missing; if present it is once, few, many or a size class.

D gene: TRBD2; V gene: TRBV10-3; J gene: TRBJ2-7; CDR3 length: 16; clone size: -; CDR3 protein: CAISESRLAGGNEQYF; CDR3 DNA: TGTGCCATCAGTGAGTCTAGGCTAGCGGGAGGGAACGAGCAGTACTTC
D gene: -; V gene: TRBV19; J gene: TRBJ2-5; CDR3 length: 19; clone size: -; CDR3 protein: CASSIVGFGNSGDQETQYF; CDR3 DNA: TGTGCCAGTAGTATAGTCGGGTTCGGTAATAGCGGAGACCAAGAGACCCAGTACTTC
D gene: -; V gene: TRBV2; J gene: TRBJ1-1; CDR3 length: 13; clone size: -; CDR3 protein: CASSGEGNTEAFF; CDR3 DNA: TGTGCCAGCAGCGGTGAGGGAAACACTGAAGCTTTCTTT
D gene: -; V gene: TRBV2; J gene: TRBJ1-5; CDR3 length: 13; clone size: -; CDR3 protein: CASKGRENQPQHF; CDR3 DNA: TGTGCCAGCAAGGGGAGGGAAAATCAGCCCCAGCATTTT
D gene: -; V gene: TRBV28; J gene: TRBJ1-3; CDR3 length: 14; clone size: -; CDR3 protein: CASSLNYFGNTIYF; CDR3 DNA: TGTGCCAGCAGTTTGAATTACTTTGGAAACACCATATATTTT
D gene: -; V gene: TRBV9; J gene: TRBJ2-5; CDR3 length: 14; clone size: -; CDR3 protein: CASSVDGGAETQYF; CDR3 DNA: TGTGCCAGCAGCGTAGATGGAGGGGCAGAGACCCAGTACTTC
D gene: TRBD1; V gene: TRBV11-2; J gene: TRBJ2-3; CDR3 length: 17; clone size: once; CDR3 protein: CASSRGSGGAQKDTQYF; CDR3 DNA: TGTGCCAGCAGCCGGGGATCAGGGGGCGCCCAAAAAGATACGCAGTATTTT
D gene: -; V gene: TRBV6-1; J gene: TRBJ1-1; CDR3 length: 14; clone size: -; CDR3 protein: CASSEASPNTEAFF; CDR3 DNA: TGTGCCAGCAGTGAAGCGTCCCCTAACACTGAAGCTTTCTTT
D gene: TRBD2; V gene: TRBV30; J gene: TRBJ2-1; CDR3 length: 14; clone size: -; CDR3 protein: CAWSGGSGYNEQFF; CDR3 DNA: TGTGCCTGGAGTGGCGGGAGCGGATACAATGAGCAGTTCTTC
D gene: -; V gene: TRBV15; J gene: TRBJ1-3; CDR3 length: 13; clone size: -; CDR3 protein: CATSRDLGNTIYF; CDR3 DNA: TGTGCCACCAGCAGAGATCTCGGAAACACCATATATTTT
D gene: TRBD1; V gene: TRBV28; J gene: TRBJ2-4; CDR3 length: 12; clone size: -; CDR3 protein: CASRGQGNIQYF; CDR3 DNA: TGTGCCAGCAGGGGACAGGGAAACATTCAGTACTTC
D gene: -; V gene: TRBV7-3; J gene: TRBJ2-7; CDR3 length: 13; clone size: -; CDR3 protein: CASSPSTRNEQYF; CDR3 DNA: TGTGCCAGCAGCCCGTCGACAAGGAACGAGCAGTACTTC
D gene: -; V gene: TRBV28; J gene: TRBJ1-2; CDR3 length: 16; clone size: -; CDR3 protein: CASGERQAGANYGYTF; CDR3 DNA: TGTGCCAGCGGAGAGAGACAGGCGGGGGCTAACTATGGCTACACCTTC
D gene: -; V gene: TRBV21-1; J gene: TRBJ1-1; CDR3 length: 11; clone size: -; CDR3 protein: CASSTDSEAFF; CDR3 DNA: TGTGCCAGCAGCACTGACAGTGAAGCTTTCTTT
D gene: TRBD2; V gene: TRBV5-4; J gene: TRBJ2-1; CDR3 length: 19; clone size: -; CDR3 protein: CASSLPPRTSGQKYNEQFF; CDR3 DNA: TGTGCCAGCAGCTTGCCCCCCCGGACTAGCGGGCAGAAGTACAATGAGCAGTTCTTC
D gene: -; V gene: TRBV3-1/TRBV3-2; J gene: TRBJ1-1; CDR3 length: 13; clone size: -; CDR3 protein: CASSQPRAGEAFF; CDR3 DNA: TGTGCCAGCAGCCAGCCCAGGGCAGGAGAAGCTTTCTTT
D gene: -; V gene: TRBV7-8; J gene: TRBJ2-5; CDR3 length: 14; clone size: once; CDR3 protein: CASSFTQFQETQYF; CDR3 DNA: TGTGCCAGCAGCTTTACACAGTTCCAAGAGACCCAGTACTTC
D gene: -; V gene: TRBV12-3/TRBV12-4; J gene: TRBJ2-3; CDR3 length: 13; clone size: -; CDR3 protein: CASSLSSADTQYF; CDR3 DNA: TGTGCCAGCAGTTTATCGTCCGCAGATACGCAGTATTTT
D gene: -; V gene: TRBV5-1; J gene: TRBJ1-1; CDR3 length: 14; clone size: -; CDR3 protein: CASSLGQENTEAFF; CDR3 DNA: TGCGCCAGCAGCTTGGGACAGGAGAACACTGAAGCTTTCTTT
D gene: -; V gene: TRBV19; J gene: TRBJ1-3; CDR3 length: 15; clone size: few; CDR3 protein: CASSTLGRSGNTIYF; CDR3 DNA: TGTGCCAGTAGTACCCTCGGTCGCTCTGGAAACACCATATATTTT
D gene: TRBD1; V gene: TRBV19; J gene: TRBJ1-5; CDR3 length: 14; clone size: -; CDR3 protein: CASSGTGGKQPQHF; CDR3 DNA: TGTGCCAGCAGCGGGACAGGGGGCAAACAGCCCCAGCATTTT
D gene: -; V gene: TRBV2; J gene: TRBJ2-7; CDR3 length: 14; clone size: once; CDR3 protein: CASNQRQGLYEQYF; CDR3 DNA: TGTGCCAGCAATCAACGGCAGGGTCTCTACGAGCAGTACTTC
D gene: TRBD1; V gene: TRBV9; J gene: TRBJ2-1; CDR3 length: 16; clone size: -; CDR3 protein: CASSASGGYSYNEQFF; CDR3 DNA: TGTGCCAGCAGCGCCTCAGGGGGCTACTCCTACAATGAGCAGTTCTTC
D gene: -; V gene: TRBV6-1; J gene: TRBJ1-2; CDR3 length: 16; clone size: -; CDR3 protein: CASSVDPLLANYGYTF; CDR3 DNA: TGTGCCAGCAGTGTTGACCCCCTACTAGCTAACTATGGCTACACCTTC
D gene: TRBD1; V gene: TRBV6-4; J gene: TRBJ2-1; CDR3 length: 15; clone size: -; CDR3 protein: CASSPDRGSYNEQFF; CDR3 DNA: TGTGCCAGCAGCCCCGACAGGGGCTCCTACAATGAGCAGTTCTTC
D gene: TRBD1; V gene: TRBV6-6; J gene: TRBJ1-2; CDR3 length: 14; clone size: -; CDR3 protein: CASSSQGAGYGYTF; CDR3 DNA: TGTGCCAGCAGTTCACAGGGGGCAGGGTATGGCTACACCTTC
D gene: TRBD2; V gene: TRBV27; J gene: TRBJ2-7; CDR3 length: 14; clone size: few; CDR3 protein: CASSRAGGLYEQYF; CDR3 DNA: TGTGCCAGCAGCCGAGCGGGAGGGTTATACGAGCAGTACTTC
D gene: -; V gene: TRBV30; J gene: TRBJ1-3; CDR3 length: 14; clone size: -; CDR3 protein: CAWRGSTEIDTIYF; CDR3 DNA: TGTGCCTGGAGGGGCTCAACAGAGATTGACACCATATATTTT
D gene: TRBD2; V gene: TRBV18; J gene: TRBJ2-7; CDR3 length: 14; clone size: -; CDR3 protein: CASSPRGEGNEQYF; CDR3 DNA: TGTGCCAGCTCACCTCGGGGGGAGGGGAACGAGCAGTACTTC
D gene: -; V gene: TRBV28; J gene: TRBJ2-7; CDR3 length: 15; clone size: -; CDR3 protein: CASSFIRGGLGEQYF; CDR3 DNA: TGTGCCAGCAGTTTTATTCGGGGAGGTCTCGGAGAGCAGTACTTC
D gene: -; V gene: TRBV12-3/TRBV12-4; J gene: TRBJ1-1; CDR3 length: 13; clone size: -; CDR3 protein: CASTQATFTEAFF; CDR3 DNA: TGTGCCAGCACTCAAGCGACGTTCACTGAAGCTTTCTTT
D gene: -; V gene: TRBV5-5; J gene: TRBJ1-5; CDR3 length: 17; clone size: -; CDR3 protein: CASSYRPGTGRNQPQHF; CDR3 DNA: TGTGCCAGCAGCTACCGACCCGGGACTGGGCGCAATCAGCCCCAGCATTTT
D gene: -; V gene: TRBV19; J gene: TRBJ1-5; CDR3 length: 12; clone size: -; CDR3 protein: CASSLLREPQHF; CDR3 DNA: TGTGCCAGTAGTCTACTGCGGGAGCCCCAGCATTTT
D gene: -; V gene: TRBV28; J gene: TRBJ2-2; CDR3 length: 17; clone size: -; CDR3 protein: CASSLWGQGIGTGELFF; CDR3 DNA: TGTGCCAGCAGTTTATGGGGGCAGGGGATTGGCACCGGGGAGCTGTTTTTT
D gene: TRBD1; V gene: TRBV3-1/TRBV3-2; J gene: TRBJ1-1; CDR3 length: 15; clone size: -; CDR3 protein: CASSQDPGGNTEAFF; CDR3 DNA: TGTGCCAGCAGCCAAGACCCAGGGGGCAATACTGAAGCTTTCTTT
D gene: TRBD1; V gene: TRBV6-5; J gene: TRBJ1-1; CDR3 length: 14; clone size: -; CDR3 protein: CASSYSRRSGGAFF; CDR3 DNA: TGTGCCAGCAGTTACTCTCGTCGGTCAGGGGGGGCTTTCTTT
D gene: TRBD1; V gene: TRBV29-1; J gene: TRBJ1-2; CDR3 length: 16; clone size: -; CDR3 protein: CSVGELSGQYYYGYTF; CDR3 DNA: TGCAGCGTTGGGGAACTTTCGGGACAGTACTACTATGGCTACACCTTC
D gene: TRBD1; V gene: TRBV5-5; J gene: TRBJ1-5; CDR3 length: 17; clone size: -; CDR3 protein: CASSLDPQGAGGQPQHF; CDR3 DNA: TGTGCCAGCAGCTTGGATCCACAGGGGGCCGGGGGTCAGCCCCAGCATTTT
D gene: -; V gene: TRBV11-1; J gene: TRBJ2-2; CDR3 length: 16; clone size: -; CDR3 protein: CASSLSRGPNTGELFF; CDR3 DNA: TGTGCCAGCAGCTTAAGTCGCGGGCCGAACACCGGGGAGCTGTTTTTT
D gene: -; V gene: TRBV6-5; J gene: TRBJ2-2; CDR3 length: 12; clone size: once; CDR3 protein: CASSYSYGELFF; CDR3 DNA: TGTGCCAGCAGTTACAGCTACGGGGAGCTGTTTTTT
D gene: -; V gene: TRBV3-1/TRBV3-2; J gene: TRBJ2-7; CDR3 length: 16; clone size: -; CDR3 protein: CASSQPDSQSSYEQYF; CDR3 DNA: TGTGCCAGCAGCCAACCCGACAGCCAGAGCTCCTACGAGCAGTACTTC
D gene: -; V gene: TRBV6-1; J gene: TRBJ1-1; CDR3 length: 14; clone size: -; CDR3 protein: CASSEGWRNTEAFF; CDR3 DNA: TGTGCCAGCAGTGAGGGTTGGAGGAACACTGAAGCTTTCTTT
D gene: TRBD1; V gene: TRBV19; J gene: TRBJ1-1; CDR3 length: 16; clone size: few; CDR3 protein: CASSMPGGEPNTEAFF; CDR3 DNA: TGTGCCAGTAGTATGCCAGGGGGCGAACCGAACACTGAAGCTTTCTTT
D gene: -; V gene: TRBV7-8; J gene: TRBJ1-2; CDR3 length: 13; clone size: -; CDR3 protein: CASTWGGRSGYTF; CDR3 DNA: TGTGCCAGCACTTGGGGGGGGCGATCTGGCTACACCTTC
D gene: -; V gene: TRBV28; J gene: TRBJ1-3; CDR3 length: 14; clone size: -; CDR3 protein: CASSLEARVNTIYF; CDR3 DNA: TGTGCCAGCAGTTTAGAGGCGAGGGTTAACACCATATATTTT
D gene: -; V gene: TRBV7-2; J gene: TRBJ1-5; CDR3 length: 14; clone size: -; CDR3 protein: CASSLGRGNQPQHF; CDR3 DNA: TGTGCCAGCAGCCTCGGCCGGGGCAATCAGCCCCAGCATTTT
D gene: -; V gene: TRBV29-1; J gene: TRBJ1-4; CDR3 length: 13; clone size: -; CDR3 protein: CSVVGVGNEKLFF; CDR3 DNA: TGCAGCGTTGTAGGGGTTGGGAATGAAAAACTGTTTTTT
D gene: -; V gene: TRBV11-2; J gene: TRBJ1-6; CDR3 length: 15; clone size: -; CDR3 protein: CASSPGGGPNSPLHF; CDR3 DNA: TGTGCCAGCAGCCCTGGGGGGGGGCCGAATTCACCCCTCCACTTT
D gene: -; V gene: TRBV2; J gene: TRBJ1-3; CDR3 length: 16; clone size: -; CDR3 protein: CASAKAREGSGNTIYF; CDR3 DNA: TGTGCCAGCGCCAAGGCAAGGGAGGGCTCTGGAAACACCATATATTTT
D gene: TRBD2; V gene: TRBV5-1; J gene: TRBJ2-7; CDR3 length: 15; clone size: -; CDR3 protein: CASSRTSGSSYEQYF; CDR3 DNA: TGCGCCAGCAGCCGGACTAGCGGGAGCTCCTACGAGCAGTACTTC
D gene: -; V gene: TRBV4-1; J gene: TRBJ1-5; CDR3 length: 18; clone size: -; CDR3 protein: CASSHPRTATYSNQPQHF; CDR3 DNA: TGCGCCAGCAGCCATCCCCGGACAGCAACCTATAGCAATCAGCCCCAGCATTTT
D gene: TRBD2; V gene: TRBV9; J gene: TRBJ2-1; CDR3 length: 15; clone size: -; CDR3 protein: CASSVSGRAVDEQFF; CDR3 DNA: TGTGCCAGCAGCGTTAGCGGGAGGGCCGTCGATGAGCAGTTCTTC
D gene: -; V gene: TRBV5-6; J gene: TRBJ1-5; CDR3 length: 15; clone size: -; CDR3 protein: CASSRLAQENQPQHF; CDR3 DNA: TGTGCCAGCAGCAGATTGGCACAGGAAAATCAGCCCCAGCATTTT
D gene: -; V gene: TRBV15; J gene: TRBJ2-6; CDR3 length: 16; clone size: once; CDR3 protein: CATSRDPVSGANVLTF; CDR3 DNA: TGTGCCACCAGCAGAGATCCAGTCTCTGGGGCCAACGTCCTGACTTTC
D gene: -; V gene: TRBV7-9; J gene: TRBJ2-1; CDR3 length: 13; clone size: -; CDR3 protein: CASSFLNENEQFF; CDR3 DNA: TGTGCCAGCAGCTTTTTAAATGAGAATGAGCAGTTCTTC
D gene: -; V gene: TRBV12-3/TRBV12-4; J gene: TRBJ2-2; CDR3 length: 13; clone size: -; CDR3 protein: CASKGANTGELFF; CDR3 DNA: TGTGCCAGCAAGGGGGCGAACACCGGGGAGCTGTTTTTT
D gene: -; V gene: TRBV6-4; J gene: TRBJ2-7; CDR3 length: 12; clone size: -; CDR3 protein: CASSPPRYEQYF; CDR3 DNA: TGTGCCAGCAGTCCCCCCAGGTACGAGCAGTACTTC
D gene: TRBD2; V gene: TRBV6-5; J gene: TRBJ2-7; CDR3 length: 15; clone size: -; CDR3 protein: CASSSPTSASYEQYF; CDR3 DNA: TGTGCCAGCAGTTCGCCGACTAGCGCCTCCTACGAGCAGTACTTC
D gene: TRBD2; V gene: TRBV5-1; J gene: TRBJ2-1; CDR3 length: 16; clone size: once; CDR3 protein: CASSLLAGGSYNEQFF; CDR3 DNA: TGCGCCAGCAGCTTATTAGCGGGAGGGTCCTACAATGAGCAGTTCTTC
D gene: -; V gene: TRBV11-2; J gene: TRBJ1-1; CDR3 length: 14; clone size: -; CDR3 protein: CASSAGPEVTEAFF; CDR3 DNA: TGTGCCAGCAGCGCGGGACCGGAAGTCACTGAAGCTTTCTTT